Described below is a single TCR beta chain sequence and its context. Its antigen remains unidentified. TCRdb keeps only in-frame clones here, not all; method: immunoSEQ multiplex PCR. The sample has 15,000 to 17,000 clones; roughly 92% are singletons. This sample is drawn from a study of Tregs in tolerant kidney transplant recipients. Whole-study findings and limits: Validation in larger populations is needed because few patients were studied. This study did not directly address biological reproducibility.

CD4+CD25+CD127- Tregs, CD4+CD25- non-Tregs, CD4 and CD8 cells were sorted. The sequence was obtained from a human donor in good health. Sequencing was carried out using CD8+ T cells from blood.

The CDR3 region is CASSVADGTTEAFF. DNA for the CDR3: TGTGCCAGCAGCGTAGCCGACGGGACCACTGAAGCTTTCTTT. The chain is built from TRBV9 and TRBJ1-1; tentatively, D is TRBD1 (5 bases). Trimming removed 0 bases at V and 4 bases at J, with 10 bases between. The CDR3 extends over 14 amino acids. The germline gives CDR1 SGDLS, CDR2 YYNGEE.